The present entry profiles one T cell receptor (beta chain) with its context. What it binds is not known. These data come from a study of human T cells and chemical hapten exposure. Study at large: Sensitization used 2% DPC on roughly 2 cm by roughly 2 cm upper inner arm skin. Findings and caveats of the study: PT1 expanded TCR counts and patch test score correlated positively.

The CDR3 is 14 residues long. V was clipped by 3 bases and J by 1 base, with 9 bases between them. Germline CDR1 and CDR2: SGHAT and FQDESV (reference sequence). As processed by the authors: The number of TCRs in each sample had a median of about 96,000 and spanned about 20,000 to 690,600. TCRdb re-derived calls from the RACE reads in MiXCR, one entry per CDR3 protein. TCRdb's processing, not the authors' own work, is the source of the V and J calls. The sample has 85,000 to 100,000 distinct CDR3 sequences; 9.5% to 15% are singletons. The time point denotes: patch test 1, 2 weeks after DPC sensitization. Treatment reported: therapeutic diphenylcyclopropenone sensitization with weekly scalp DPC.

This chain links TRBV11-1 with TRBJ1-1; D gene unclear. The clonotype originates from a middle-aged woman with alopecia areata. Some clones in this sample may be carry-over from other donors' samples. The starting material was whole blood, obtained in connection with sensitization to the hapten diphenylcyclopropenone (DPC). The DNA of the CDR3 is TGTGCCAGCAGCTTTTCACAAACGAACACTGAAGCTTTCTTT. Its protein is CASSFSQTNTEAFF.